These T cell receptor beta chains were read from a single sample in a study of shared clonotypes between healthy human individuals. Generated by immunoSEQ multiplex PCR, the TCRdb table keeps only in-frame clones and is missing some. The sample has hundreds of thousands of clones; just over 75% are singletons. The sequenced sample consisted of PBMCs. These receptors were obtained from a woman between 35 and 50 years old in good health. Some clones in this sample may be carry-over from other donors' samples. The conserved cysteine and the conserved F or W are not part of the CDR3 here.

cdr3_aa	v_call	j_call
ASSPNSRGSEQY	TRBV6-5	TRBJ2-7
ASSLGQNYGYT	TRBV7-2	TRBJ1-2
ASSSNSGGETQY	TRBV7-9	TRBJ2-5
AWTKLSRGHYEQY	TRBV30	TRBJ2-7
SAQRGTSLN	TRBV20-1	TRBJ2-3
ASNPQGSPGQPQH	TRBV2	TRBJ1-5
ASSPRGTDTQY	TRBV18	TRBJ2-3
ASSLSSSGRALFTYEQY	TRBV27	TRBJ2-7
AWSKEGWQPQH	TRBV30	TRBJ1-5
ASSVEAQGYGYT	TRBV9	TRBJ1-2
SVEDWGGGQGPSGANVLT	TRBV29-1	TRBJ2-6
ASSYRTEESYEQY	TRBV11-2	TRBJ2-7
ASRPGQGREKLF	TRBV6-5	TRBJ1-4
ASSPGLAGGNTGELF	TRBV5-4	TRBJ2-2
ASSEGQGGEKLF	TRBV6-1	TRBJ1-4
ASSRGTGTEPYEQY	TRBV5-4	TRBJ2-7
ASSLTAVARGGELF	TRBV7-3	TRBJ2-2
ASSWWGQTNTEAF	TRBV11-2	TRBJ1-1
AWSPGLAADTQY	TRBV30	TRBJ2-3
ASSSSSNEKLF	TRBV28	TRBJ1-4
ASSLAGTGGNGANVLT	TRBV5-1	TRBJ2-6
ASSRQGVALDEKLF	TRBV28	TRBJ1-4
ASSPRLSLESYEQY	TRBV19	TRBJ2-7
ASSLDRQGVLGYT	TRBV7-2	TRBJ1-2
AWDGGLDTEAF	TRBV30	TRBJ1-1
ASSVDVGGETQY	TRBV9	TRBJ2-5
ASAPTGVGYT	TRBV13	TRBJ1-2
ASSLGLLAGVSETQY	TRBV7-2	TRBJ2-5
ASSLNLAGGETQY	TRBV14	TRBJ2-5
AIPDFGRAYNEQF	TRBV10-3	TRBJ2-1
ASRTSGTSLEQF	TRBV2	TRBJ2-1
ASSTGTSGPNAYNEQF	TRBV5-4	TRBJ2-1
ASRGDNEQF	TRBV5-1	TRBJ2-1
AREGQADEKLF	TRBV2	TRBJ1-4
ASSLFGGVLNEQF	TRBV27	TRBJ2-1
ASRTTGGNYGYT	TRBV27	TRBJ1-2
ASSLGHNANTGELF	TRBV7-9	TRBJ2-2
ASSLGRRGEKLF	TRBV5-1	TRBJ1-4
ASSEGLSYEQY	TRBV2	TRBJ2-7
AWSVNRNTEAF	TRBV30	TRBJ1-1
ASSVHQTGDNYGYT	TRBV9	TRBJ1-2
ASSQYRGGYGYT	TRBV14	TRBJ1-2
ASSLSGIAGGNEQF	TRBV7-9	TRBJ2-1
ASSQFVSAYNEQF	TRBV14	TRBJ2-1
ASSLTTTPGTGELF	TRBV7-3	TRBJ2-2
AISDSPLKYSNQPQH	TRBV10-3	TRBJ1-5
ASSFTSGRANNEQF	TRBV11-2	TRBJ2-1
ASSLVGTGRGNTIY	TRBV5-8	TRBJ1-3
AIRPAVDTEAF	TRBV10-3	TRBJ1-1
ASSLDPSGTSGIFLGELF	TRBV11-3	TRBJ2-2